These T cell receptor beta chains were read from a single sample in a study of early T cells in non-severe SARS-CoV-2 infection. TCRdb reprocessed the 5' RACE reads via MiXCR and lists one record per CDR3 protein. The sample gives 90,000 or so distinct CDR3 sequences, more than 13% of which show up once; around 5.8% is in the top ten. Sequenced: whole blood. The receptor set was obtained from an adult who was a healthcare worker with PCR-confirmed SARS-CoV-2 infection or an uninfected control (not recorded which). CDR3s include the opening cysteine and the closing phenylalanine or tryptophan. The D gene is left open where the match is weak. Clone size is not always given. Where it is, it says once, few, many or a class for expanded clones.

>-|many|TRBJ2-6|TRBV5-1
CASSPDPWGRPGANVLTF
TGCGCCAGCAGCCCCGACCCGTGGGGCAGACCTGGGGCCAACGTCCTGACTTTC
>-|few|TRBJ1-1|TRBV14
CASSQQGRTEAFF
TGTGCCAGCAGCCAGCAGGGCAGGACTGAAGCTTTCTTT
>-|-|TRBJ2-3|TRBV30
CAWSKGDAADTQYF
TGTGCCTGGAGTAAGGGGGATGCGGCAGATACGCAGTATTTT
>-|many|TRBJ1-5|TRBV19
CASSMQGTSGNQPQHF
TGTGCCAGTAGTATGCAGGGGACAAGCGGCAATCAGCCCCAGCATTTT
>TRBD1|-|TRBJ2-7|TRBV2
CASSGGTGSYEQYF
TGTGCCAGCAGTGGCGGGACAGGTTCCTACGAGCAGTACTTC
>-|few|TRBJ2-1|TRBV28
CASTVGGEQFF
TGTGCCAGCACTGTGGGGGGTGAGCAGTTCTTC
>TRBD1|many|TRBJ1-5|TRBV18
CASQGQFNQPQHF
TGTGCCAGCCAGGGACAGTTCAATCAGCCCCAGCATTTT
>TRBD2|few|TRBJ2-1|TRBV5-1
CASPLAGVTYEQFF
TGCGCCAGCCCACTAGCGGGAGTGACGTATGAGCAGTTCTTC
>-|-|TRBJ2-7|TRBV4-1
CASSLGTIYEQYF
TGCGCCAGCAGCCTCGGGACCATCTACGAGCAGTACTTC
>-|few|TRBJ2-4|TRBV19
CASSTQRARDIQYF
TGTGCCAGTAGTACCCAGCGGGCGAGGGACATTCAGTACTTC
>TRBD2|-|TRBJ2-7|TRBV6-5
CASSYGVTSGIYEQYF
TGTGCCAGCAGTTACGGTGTGACTAGCGGGATATACGAGCAGTACTTC
>TRBD2|few|TRBJ2-3|TRBV10-3
CAISESRTSGTDTQYF
TGTGCCATCAGTGAGTCTCGGACTAGCGGCACAGATACGCAGTATTTT
>-|-|TRBJ1-1|TRBV6-1
CASSRMGSEVFF
TGTGCCAGCAGCCGGATGGGATCTGAAGTTTTCTTT
>-|many|TRBJ2-1|TRBV5-1
CASSLRGEQFF
TGCGCCAGCAGCTTGCGAGGGGAGCAGTTCTTC
>-|-|TRBJ2-4|TRBV20-1
CSTNGAKNIQYF
TGCAGTACCAACGGGGCCAAAAACATTCAGTACTTC
>TRBD1|many|TRBJ2-4|TRBV11-2
CASSRDRGHIQYF
TGTGCCAGCAGCCGGGACAGGGGGCACATTCAGTACTTC
>-|-|TRBJ2-7|TRBV18
CASSGPSSDYEQYF
TGTGCCAGCTCGGGCCCCAGTTCCGACTACGAGCAGTACTTC
>-|-|TRBJ2-7|TRBV15
CATSGTMRSYEQYF
TGTGCCACCAGTGGGACAATGAGATCCTACGAGCAGTACTTC
>-|-|TRBJ2-7|TRBV19
CASSTLRGYEQYF
TGTGCCAGTAGTACCCTCAGGGGATACGAGCAGTACTTC
>-|-|TRBJ2-7|TRBV18
CASSPGNGRQREQYF
TGTGCCAGCTCGCCTGGAAACGGCAGGCAAAGAGAGCAGTACTTC
>TRBD2|-|TRBJ2-1|TRBV7-6
CASRQREGGNEQFF
TGTGCCAGCAGACAGCGGGAGGGAGGGAATGAGCAGTTCTTC
>-|many|TRBJ2-1|TRBV7-9
CASGILASHNEQFF
TGTGCCAGCGGTATCCTAGCGTCCCACAATGAGCAGTTCTTC
>-|-|TRBJ2-4|TRBV7-9
CASSLDSNIQYF
TGTGCCAGCAGCCTAGATTCAAACATTCAGTACTTC
>-|-|TRBJ2-5|TRBV3-1
CASSQSLLMGETQYF
TGTGCCAGCAGCCAGAGTTTGCTCATGGGAGAGACCCAGTACTTC
>TRBD1|few|TRBJ1-2|TRBV4-1
CASSQDPGGDYGYTF
TGCGCCAGCAGCCAAGATCCAGGGGGCGACTATGGCTACACCTTC
>TRBD2|few|TRBJ2-1|TRBV12-3/TRBV12-4
CASRKIGGDNEQFF
TGTGCCAGCAGGAAAATCGGGGGGGACAATGAGCAGTTCTTC
>-|-|TRBJ1-6|TRBV7-9
CASSLGQRENSPLHF
TGTGCCAGCAGCCTCGGACAGAGAGAAAATTCACCCCTCCACTTT
>TRBD2|-|TRBJ2-1|TRBV29-1
CSVDPGTGGNEQFF
TGCAGCGTCGACCCCGGGACCGGGGGGAATGAGCAGTTCTTC
>-|few|TRBJ2-7|TRBV7-9
CASSSFKGEQYF
TGTGCCAGCAGCTCATTCAAGGGGGAGCAGTACTTC
>-|-|TRBJ2-7|TRBV5-1
CASSVGSYEQYF
TGCGCCAGCTCGGTCGGGAGCTACGAGCAGTACTTC
>TRBD2|-|TRBJ2-7|TRBV11-2
CASSQIAGMVAEQYF
TGTGCCAGCAGCCAAATAGCGGGGATGGTGGCCGAGCAGTACTTC
>-|-|TRBJ2-2|TRBV5-3
CARSLARTSNTGELFF
TGTGCCAGAAGCTTGGCCCGGACCTCGAACACCGGGGAGCTGTTTTTT
>-|-|TRBJ2-2|TRBV7-9
CASSFRANTGELFF
TGTGCCAGCAGCTTTAGAGCGAACACCGGGGAGCTGTTTTTT
>-|-|TRBJ1-1|TRBV27
CASSLWPGVTEAFF
TGTGCCAGCAGTTTGTGGCCAGGGGTTACTGAAGCTTTCTTT
>-|-|TRBJ2-7|TRBV6-5
CASSFQQRYEQYF
TGTGCCAGCAGCTTCCAACAACGCTACGAGCAGTACTTC
>-|many|TRBJ2-3|TRBV10-3
CAIRTRADTQYF
TGTGCCATCAGGACTAGGGCAGATACGCAGTATTTT
>-|few|TRBJ2-1|TRBV20-1
CSARAGVYNEQFF
TGCAGTGCTAGAGCTGGGGTATACAATGAGCAGTTCTTC
>-|-|TRBJ1-5|TRBV6-1
CASSEIYVRSNQPQHF
TGTGCCAGCAGTGAAATTTATGTCAGGAGCAATCAGCCCCAGCATTTT
>-|few|TRBJ2-3|TRBV7-6
CASSLANTDTQYF
TGTGCCAGCAGCTTAGCTAACACAGATACGCAGTATTTT
>-|-|TRBJ2-1|TRBV21-1
CASSKEGLGFCSYNEQFF
TGTGCCAGCAGCAAGGAGGGACTGGGGTTTTGCTCCTACAATGAGCAGTTCTTC
>TRBD1|-|TRBJ1-2|TRBV28
CASRPGQPYGYTF
TGTGCCAGCAGGCCGGGACAGCCATATGGCTACACCTTC
>TRBD2|few|TRBJ2-1|TRBV6-5
CASIPPPGAGNEQFF
TGTGCCAGCATCCCACCCCCGGGAGCGGGGAATGAGCAGTTCTTC
>-|few|TRBJ1-1|TRBV12-3/TRBV12-4
CASSLFGTEAFF
TGTGCCAGCAGTTTATTCGGCACTGAAGCTTTCTTT
>-|few|TRBJ2-7|TRBV20-1
CSARGGAGRYEQYF
TGCAGTGCTAGAGGCGGGGCGGGGCGCTACGAGCAGTACTTC
>-|few|TRBJ2-1|TRBV13
CASRLGFGEQFF
TGTGCCAGCAGGTTGGGTTTCGGGGAGCAGTTCTTC
>-|-|TRBJ2-1|TRBV2
CASSEVGAEQFF
TGTGCCAGCAGTGAAGTGGGGGCTGAGCAGTTCTTC